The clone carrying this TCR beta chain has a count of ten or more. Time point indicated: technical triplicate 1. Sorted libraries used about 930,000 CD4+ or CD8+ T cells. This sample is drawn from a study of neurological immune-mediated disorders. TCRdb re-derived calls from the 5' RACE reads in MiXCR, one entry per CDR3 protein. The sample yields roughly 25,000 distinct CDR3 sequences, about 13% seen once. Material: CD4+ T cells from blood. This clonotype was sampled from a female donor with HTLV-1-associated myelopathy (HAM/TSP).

In nucleotides, the CDR3 is TGTGCCAGCAGCCCCGTAACAGAGCCTGGGCCCCAGCATTTT. It specifies CASSPVTEPGPQHF. This sequence joins TRBV7-8 and TRBJ1-5; no reliable D call. Germline V gene data show CDR1 as SGHVS and CDR2 as FQNEAQ. With 5 bases removed from V and 9 bases from J, the gap between germline ends came to 17 bases. This CDR3 comprises 14 residues.